This T cell receptor beta chain originates from a study of T cell changes during pregnancy in multiple sclerosis. Profiled with immunoSEQ multiplex PCR; TCRdb holds only in-frame clones, not every one. The data hold about 84,000 clones, with 94% observed a single time. Trimming took off 5 bases at V and 6 bases at J, with 10 bases between the two ends. The germline V gene has CDR1 MNHEY and CDR2 SMNVEV (reference sequence). The length of the CDR3 is 13 residues. Sequenced here: peripheral blood, sampled in the third trimester of pregnancy. The clonotype comes from a female donor with multiple sclerosis, enrolled in a pregnancy study. V is TRBV27 and J is TRBJ2-2; D remains ambiguous. The CDR3 DNA sequence: TGTGCCAGCAGTACCGGTGGGCCCGGGGAGCTGTTTTTT. Protein product: CASSTGGPGELFF.